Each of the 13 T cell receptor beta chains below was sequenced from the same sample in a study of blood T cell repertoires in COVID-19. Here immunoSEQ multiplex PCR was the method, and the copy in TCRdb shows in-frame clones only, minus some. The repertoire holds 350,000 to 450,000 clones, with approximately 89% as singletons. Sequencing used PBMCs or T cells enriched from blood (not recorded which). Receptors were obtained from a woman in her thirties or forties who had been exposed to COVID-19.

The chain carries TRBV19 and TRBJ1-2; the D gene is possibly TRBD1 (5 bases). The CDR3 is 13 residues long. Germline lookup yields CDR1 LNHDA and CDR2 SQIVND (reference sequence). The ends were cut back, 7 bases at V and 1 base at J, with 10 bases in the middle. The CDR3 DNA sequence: TGTGCCAGTAAGACAGATTTTAACTATGGCTACACCTTC. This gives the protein CASKTDFNYGYTF.

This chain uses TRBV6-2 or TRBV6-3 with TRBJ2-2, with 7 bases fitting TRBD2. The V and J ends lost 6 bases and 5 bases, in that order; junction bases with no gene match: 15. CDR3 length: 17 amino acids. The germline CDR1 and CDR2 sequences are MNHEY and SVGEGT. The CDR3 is CASSPGTLVRGTGELFF. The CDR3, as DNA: TGTGCCAGCAGCCCTGGTACGTTAGTGCGGGGGACCGGGGAGCTGTTTTTT.

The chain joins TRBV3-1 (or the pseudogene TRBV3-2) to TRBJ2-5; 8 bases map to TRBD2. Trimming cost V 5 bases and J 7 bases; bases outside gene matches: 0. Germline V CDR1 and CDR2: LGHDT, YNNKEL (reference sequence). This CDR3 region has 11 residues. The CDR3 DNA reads TGTGCCAGCAGCACTAGCGGGACCCAGTACTTC. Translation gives CASSTSGTQYF.

The CDR3 coding sequence is TGCGCCAGCAGCAAGGACAGGGTTAACACTGAAGCTTTCTTT. This gives the protein CASSKDRVNTEAFF. The V call is TRBV10-2, the J call TRBJ1-1; 8 bases match TRBD1. CDR3 length: 14 residues. V shed 6 bases, J shed 2 bases, and the junction held 5 bases outside the gene matches. The germline CDR1 and CDR2 sequences are WSHSY and SAAADI.

CDR3 in amino acids: CASSQEERGYNNEQFF. The CDR3 DNA sequence: TGCGCCAGCAGCCAAGAAGAGCGGGGCTATAACAATGAGCAGTTCTTC. The chain has TRBV4-3 and TRBJ2-1, with TRBD2 matching over 7 bases. CDR1 and CDR2 (germline): LGHNA, YSLEER. The CDR3 has 16 residues. V shed 0 bases and J 5 bases; nucleotides not matched to a gene: 7.

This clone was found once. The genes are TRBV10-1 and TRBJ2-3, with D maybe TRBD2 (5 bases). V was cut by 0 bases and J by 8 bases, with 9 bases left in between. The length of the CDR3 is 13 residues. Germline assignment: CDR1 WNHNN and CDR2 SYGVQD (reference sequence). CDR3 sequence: CASSESWGATQYF. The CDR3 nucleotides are TGCGCCAGCAGTGAGTCGTGGGGAGCTACGCAGTATTTT.

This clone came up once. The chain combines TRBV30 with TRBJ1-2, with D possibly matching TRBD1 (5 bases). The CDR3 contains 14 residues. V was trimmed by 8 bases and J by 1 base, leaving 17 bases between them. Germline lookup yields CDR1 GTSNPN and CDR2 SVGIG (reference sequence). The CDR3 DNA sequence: TGTGCCGGCAGGACCGACAGTCTTAACTATGGCTACACCTTC. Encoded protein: CAGRTDSLNYGYTF.

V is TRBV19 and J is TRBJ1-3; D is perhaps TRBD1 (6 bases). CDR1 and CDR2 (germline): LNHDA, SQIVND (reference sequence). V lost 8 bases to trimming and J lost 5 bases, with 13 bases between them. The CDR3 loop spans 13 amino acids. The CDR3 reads CASGERGRNTIYF. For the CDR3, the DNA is TGTGCCAGTGGGGAGAGGGGGAGAAACACCATATATTTT. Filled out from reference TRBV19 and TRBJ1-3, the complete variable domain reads DGGITQSPKYLFRKEGQNVTLSCEQNLNHDAMYWYRQDPGQGLRLIYYSQIVNDFQKGDIAEGYSVSREKKESFPLTVTSAQKNPTAFYLCASGERGRNTIYFGEGSWLTVV.

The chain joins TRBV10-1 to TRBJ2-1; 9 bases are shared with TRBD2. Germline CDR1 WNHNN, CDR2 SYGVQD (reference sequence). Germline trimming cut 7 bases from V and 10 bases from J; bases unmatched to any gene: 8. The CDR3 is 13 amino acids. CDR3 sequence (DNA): TGCGCCAGCATGACTAGCGGAGGGGGGGAGCAGTTCTTC. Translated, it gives CASMTSGGGEQFF.

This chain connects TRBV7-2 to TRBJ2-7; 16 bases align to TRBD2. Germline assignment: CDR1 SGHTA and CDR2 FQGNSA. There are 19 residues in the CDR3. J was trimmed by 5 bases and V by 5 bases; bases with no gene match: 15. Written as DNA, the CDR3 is TGTGCCAGCAGCAGACGTCCGGGACTAGCGGGAGGGCCGGTCAACGAGCAGTACTTC. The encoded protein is CASSRRPGLAGGPVNEQYF.

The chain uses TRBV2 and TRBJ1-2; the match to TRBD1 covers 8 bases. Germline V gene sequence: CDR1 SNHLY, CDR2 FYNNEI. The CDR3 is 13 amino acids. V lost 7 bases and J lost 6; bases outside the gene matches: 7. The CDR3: CASKGDRTDGYTF. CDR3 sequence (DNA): TGTGCCAGCAAGGGGGACAGGACGGATGGCTACACCTTC.

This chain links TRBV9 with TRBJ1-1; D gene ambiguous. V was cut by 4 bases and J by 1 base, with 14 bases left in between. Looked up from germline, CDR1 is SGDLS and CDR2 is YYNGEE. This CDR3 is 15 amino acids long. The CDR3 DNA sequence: TGTGCCAGCAGCCTCCACTGGGCCTCGAACACTGAAGCTTTCTTT. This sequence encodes CASSLHWASNTEAFF.

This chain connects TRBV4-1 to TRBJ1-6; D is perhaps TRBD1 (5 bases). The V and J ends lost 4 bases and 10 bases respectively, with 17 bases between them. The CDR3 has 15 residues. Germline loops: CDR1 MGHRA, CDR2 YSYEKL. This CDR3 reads CASSRTGLPGSPLHF. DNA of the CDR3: TGCGCCAGCAGCCGTACGGGACTCCCGGGGTCACCCCTCCACTTT.